A single sample gave rise to the 26 T cell receptor beta chains below, sequenced in a study of blood T cell repertoires in COVID-19. Only in-frame clones appear in the TCRdb table, and some are missing; sequencing was by immunoSEQ multiplex PCR. Seen here are under 200,000 clones, roughly 80% observed once, and the top ten hold approximately 3.6%. The specimen was PBMCs or T cells enriched from blood (not recorded which). Receptors were obtained from a woman aged 55-69 years who had recovered from COVID-19.

The V gene is TRBV27, the J gene TRBJ1-5; 8 nucleotides align to TRBD1. The trim removed 5 bases at V and 5 bases at J, leaving 5 bases unmatched. The CDR3 covers 14 residues. Germline CDR1 and CDR2: MNHEY and SMNVEV (reference sequence). CDR3 in DNA: TGTGCCAGCAGTGAGGACAGGGAGGATCAGCCCCAGCATTTT. It codes for CASSEDREDQPQHF.

This clone has just one count. The gene calls are TRBV19 and TRBJ2-2; unclear D gene. V lost 5 bases to trimming and J lost 3 bases, with 4 bases between them. The germline V gene has CDR1 LNHDA and CDR2 SQIVND (reference sequence). The CDR3 has 12 amino acids. The CDR3 sequence: CASSPDTGELFF. The CDR3 DNA is TGTGCCAGTAGTCCCGACACCGGGGAGCTGTTTTTT.

This clone has at least ten counts. This sequence joins TRBV4-2 and TRBJ2-1, with TRBD2 matching over 11 bases. Germline trimming cut 1 base from V and 8 bases from J; bases unmatched to any gene: 7. This CDR3 contains 16 residues. Germline CDR1 and CDR2: LGHNA and YNFKEQ. The CDR3 region is CASSQVAGGQLYEQFF. CDR3 nucleotides: TGTGCCAGCAGCCAAGTAGCGGGGGGGCAACTTTATGAGCAGTTCTTC.

This rearrangement joins TRBV30 to TRBJ1-3, with D hard to call. Germline CDR1 and CDR2: GTSNPN and SVGIG (reference sequence). Trimming shortened V by 3 bases and J by 0 bases, and 6 bases separated the two germline ends. This CDR3 is 13 amino acids long. The CDR3 DNA follows: TGTGCCTGGAGGGGCAGCTCTGGAAACACCATATATTTT. Translating it yields CAWRGSSGNTIYF.

The chain combines TRBV18 with TRBJ2-7, with 7 bases fitting TRBD1. Germline CDR1 is KGHSH and CDR2 is LQKENI. The CDR3 spans 13 residues. The ends lost 4 bases at V and 4 bases at J; junction bases unmatched: 4. The DNA of the CDR3 is TGTGCCAGCTCACGGGACAGTGCTTACGAGCAGTACTTC. This codes for CASSRDSAYEQYF.

The V and J genes are TRBV19 and TRBJ1-1, with 10 bases fitting TRBD1. After removal of 7 bases from V and 9 bases from J, the junction contained 11 bases not matched to a gene. There are 14 residues in the CDR3. Germline values: CDR1 LNHDA, CDR2 SQIVND (reference sequence). CDR3 residues: CASTTTGTGDKAFF. The CDR3 nucleotides read TGTGCCAGTACCACTACCGGGACAGGGGATAAAGCTTTCTTT.

The chain couples TRBV14 to TRBJ2-5; 8 bases map to TRBD2. There are 16 residues in the CDR3. Losses at the gene ends were 0 bases for V and 2 bases for J; bases not matched to a gene: 5. Germline CDR1 is SGHDN and CDR2 is FVKESK. CDR3 in DNA: TGTGCCAGCAGCCAAGATGTGACTAGCGCACAAGAGACCCAGTACTTC. Its translation: CASSQDVTSAQETQYF.

The chain employs TRBV21-1 and TRBJ2-1; the D segment call TRBD1 is taken from the table without a DNA check. TRBV21-1 is shown as a pseudogene. The CDR3 is 18 residues long. CDR3 in amino acids: CASSYNGTADQSYNEQFF. CDR3 in DNA: TGTGCCAGCAGCTATAACGGGACAGCGGACCAATCTTACAATGAGCAGTTCTTC.

This chain uses TRBV30 with TRBJ1-2; D gene uncertain. The germline V and J ends were trimmed by 5 bases and 7 bases, with 14 bases remaining between them. The germline CDR1 and CDR2 sequences are GTSNPN and SVGIG (reference sequence). The CDR3 totals 12 residues. The CDR3 spells CAWSPGRSGYTF. CDR3 DNA: TGTGCCTGGTCCCCGGGGAGGAGTGGCTACACCTTC.

The chain couples TRBV5-6 to TRBJ2-3; 10 bases line up with TRBD2. This CDR3 region has 16 residues. Germline CDR1 reads SGHDT; CDR2 reads YYEEEE. The trim removed 8 bases at V and 2 bases at J, leaving 11 bases unmatched. The CDR3 protein is CASFTPLAGYTDTQYF. The CDR3 bases are TGTGCCAGTTTTACTCCACTAGCGGGGTACACAGATACGCAGTATTTT. Full variable domain (missing parts from reference TRBV5-6 and TRBJ2-3): DAGVTQSPTHLIKTRGQQVTLRCSPKSGHDTVSWYQQALGQGPQFIFQYYEEEERQRGNFPDRFSGHQFPNYSSELNVNALLLGDSALYLCASFTPLAGYTDTQYFGPGTRLTVL.

The chain couples TRBV5-1 to TRBJ2-5, with 9 bases fitting TRBD1. Trimming took 4 bases from V and 5 from J; bases not matched to a gene: 6. There are 14 residues in the CDR3. The germline CDR1 and CDR2 sequences are SGHRS and YFSETQ. CDR3: CASSDTGGWETQYF. The CDR3, as DNA: TGCGCCAGCAGCGATACAGGGGGCTGGGAGACCCAGTACTTC. Full variable domain (missing parts from reference TRBV5-1 and TRBJ2-5): KAGVTQTPRYLIKTRGQQVTLSCSPISGHRSVSWYQQTPGQGLQFLFEYFSETQRNKGNFPGRFSGRQFSNSRSEMNVSTLELGDSALYLCASSDTGGWETQYFGPGTRLLVL.

J is TRBJ2-2 and V is TRBV2, with 9 positions matching TRBD1. Germline values: CDR1 SNHLY, CDR2 FYNNEI. V lost 6 bases and J lost 8; bases outside the gene matches: 7. The CDR3 is made up of 14 amino acids. Here the CDR3 reads CASSRDREEGELFF. The CDR3 DNA reads TGTGCCAGCAGCCGGGACAGGGAAGAGGGGGAGCTGTTTTTT.

This clone turned up a few times. The gene calls are TRBV4-2 and TRBJ1-2, with D maybe TRBD1 (6 bases). The germline V and J ends were trimmed by 0 bases and 8 bases, with 10 bases remaining between them. Germline CDR1 reads LGHNA; CDR2 reads YNFKEQ. The CDR3 is 13 amino acids. CDR3 amino acids: CASSQEWQGGYTF. The CDR3 region has the DNA TGTGCCAGCAGCCAAGAGTGGCAGGGGGGCTACACCTTC.

This chain links TRBV4-2 with TRBJ2-7; D is unresolved. Between the trimmed V and J ends, which lost 0 bases and 2 bases, there was a span of 11 bases. CDR3 size: 15 residues. Germline V gives CDR1 LGHNA, CDR2 YNFKEQ. This chain's CDR3 is CASSQDRDFTYEQYF. The CDR3, as DNA: TGTGCCAGCAGCCAAGATCGAGACTTCACCTACGAGCAGTACTTC.

The chain carries TRBV4-1 and TRBJ2-3, with D maybe TRBD1 (6 bases). Germline CDR1 and CDR2: MGHRA and YSYEKL. This CDR3 is 14 amino acids long. Trimming shortened V by 6 bases and J by 2 bases, and 12 bases separated the two germline ends. CDR3: CASRNRDLTDTQYF. CDR3 sequence (DNA): TGCGCCAGCAGGAACAGGGACCTCACAGATACGCAGTATTTT.

The chain joins TRBV5-1 to TRBJ2-2, with a possible D match to TRBD2 (6 bases). In germline, CDR1 is SGHRS, CDR2 YFSETQ. The CDR3 is 16 amino acids. With 6 bases removed from V and 0 bases from J, the gap between germline ends came to 15 bases. This CDR3 reads CASNPIAVSNTGELFF. DNA for the CDR3: TGCGCCAGCAATCCTATAGCGGTCTCGAACACCGGGGAGCTGTTTTTT.

This clone occurred once. CDR3 amino acids: CATGQGSQPQHF. The DNA of the CDR3 is TGTGCCACCGGACAGGGGAGCCAGCCCCAGCATTTT. The chain links TRBV10-3 to TRBJ1-5; TRBD1 matches 9 bases. The CDR3 runs to 12 residues. Trimming took 10 bases from V and 7 from J; bases not matched to a gene: 5. Germline loops: CDR1 ENHRY, CDR2 SYGVKD.

The chain has TRBV9 and TRBJ2-5; TRBD2 agrees at 12 bases. V lost 3 bases and J lost 7; bases outside the gene matches: 1. CDR1 and CDR2 from the germline V gene are SGDLS and YYNGEE. This CDR3 region has 13 residues. The CDR3 DNA follows: TGTGCCAGCAGCGAGGGACTAGCGGGGACCCAGTACTTC. Translation: CASSEGLAGTQYF.

The chain links TRBV4-1 to TRBJ2-7; weak D call: TRBD1 (5 bases). Germline CDR1 reads MGHRA; CDR2 reads YSYEKL. The V end lost 0 bases, the J end lost 2 bases, and 17 bases lay between the germline ends. This CDR3 has 17 amino acids. Here the CDR3 DNA reads TGCGCCAGCAGCCAAGAAGGCCCGCACCAGGGCGCCTACGAGCAGTACTTC. Translated: CASSQEGPHQGAYEQYF.

A few counts support this clone. V usage is TRBV4-2 and J usage is TRBJ1-1; TRBD1 aligns across 9 bases. CDR1 is LGHNA, CDR2 YNFKEQ, per germline. Trimming took 1 base from V and 3 from J; bases not matched to a gene: 6. The CDR3 runs to 16 residues. The CDR3 nucleotides read TGTGCCAGCAGCCAAGGGACAGGGGCGGGGGACACTGAAGCTTTCTTT. Translated: CASSQGTGAGDTEAFF.

V is TRBV11-2 and J is TRBJ2-7; 8 nucleotides agree with TRBD2. Germline lookup yields CDR1 SGHAT and CDR2 FQNNGV. This CDR3 spans 15 amino acids. Trimming at V came to 5 bases and at J to 2 bases, leaving 8 bases not matched to a gene. The CDR3 here is CASSPRGGPPYEQYF. CDR3 nucleotide sequence: TGTGCCAGCAGCCCCCGGGGGGGACCACCCTACGAGCAGTACTTC. Combining the CDR3 with reference TRBV11-2 and TRBJ2-7 gives the whole variable domain EAGVAQSPRYKIIEKRQSVAFWCNPISGHATLYWYQQILGQGPKLLIQFQNNGVVDDSQLPKDRFSAERLKGVDSTLKIQPAKLEDSAVYLCASSPRGGPPYEQYFGPGTRLTVT.

The chain carries TRBV5-5 and TRBJ2-3; 7 nucleotides line up with TRBD1. Germline V gene data show CDR1 as SGHKS and CDR2 as YYEKEE (reference sequence). The CDR3 is 12 amino acids. Unmatched junction bases numbered 3, after V lost 2 bases and J lost 9 bases. The CDR3 sequence: CASSFQQGTQYF. CDR3 DNA: TGTGCCAGCAGCTTCCAACAGGGGACGCAGTATTTT.

This clone was seen more than once but under ten times. The chain is built from TRBV24-1 and TRBJ1-2; D call uncertain. The CDR3 sequence is 13 residues long. V shed 7 bases and J shed 0 bases, with 8 bases lying between them. Germline CDR1 is KGHDR and CDR2 is SFDVKD. CDR3 loop: CATRGSSNYGYTF. The DNA of the CDR3 is TGTGCCACCAGGGGCAGCTCTAACTATGGCTACACCTTC.

This chain uses TRBV18 with TRBJ2-5; 9 nucleotides line up with TRBD2. Unmatched junction bases numbered 7, after V lost 1 base and J lost 4 bases. Germline values: CDR1 KGHSH, CDR2 LQKENI. The CDR3 contains 16 residues. CDR3 sequence (DNA): TGTGCCAGCTCACCACAGGGTAGCGGGGGACGAGAGACCCAGTACTTC. Translation: CASSPQGSGGRETQYF.

The chain has TRBV19 and TRBJ1-4; D is uncertain. The V end was cut by 3 bases, the J end by 4 bases, with 21 bases between. This CDR3 has 18 residues. The germline V gene encodes CDR1 LNHDA and CDR2 SQIVND (reference sequence). The CDR3: CASSISPQEGLDNEKLFF. The CDR3 region has the DNA TGTGCCAGTAGTATTAGCCCCCAAGAGGGTCTGGATAATGAAAAACTGTTTTTT.

V usage is TRBV7-2 and J usage is TRBJ2-3, with TRBD2 identical over 10 bases. In germline, CDR1 is SGHTA, CDR2 FQGNSA. CDR3 length: 14 residues. V was pared by 1 base and J by 14 bases, with 9 bases of the junction left unmatched. The CDR3: CASSLGGSGGTSYF. In nucleotides, the CDR3 is TGTGCCAGCAGCTTAGGCGGTAGCGGGGGGACATCGTATTTT.